This T cell receptor (beta chain) is from a study of shared clonotypes between healthy human individuals. Regarding the study as a whole: Relative to memory subsets, naive subsets generally showed larger estimated richness. Expectations were that clonotype sharing among donors would be affected by sequencing depth.

Sequenced by immunoSEQ multiplex PCR; TCRdb stores in-frame clones only, minus some. Counted here are over 2 million clones, around 93% occurring once; the ten biggest clones make up around 0.38%. A note on this clone: Antigen: not known. Different DNA sequences within this sample yield the same CDR3.

The germline gives CDR1 MDHEN, CDR2 SYDVKM. CDR3 size: 14 residues. Trimming left V 7 bases short and J 2 bases short, with 12 bases between. Sequenced material: naive CD4+ T cells from PBMCs. The subset was: CD45RA+ positively selected. The TCR originated in a man aged 18 to 29 in good health. Some clones in this sample may be carry-over from other donors' samples. The chain uses TRBV28 and TRBJ1-5, with D possibly being TRBD1 (6 bases). In DNA, the CDR3 is TGTGCCAGCACGCCCGGGGGCGGCAATCAGCCCCAGCATTTT. It codes for CASTPGGGNQPQHF. The whole variable domain, remainder taken from reference TRBV28 and TRBJ1-5, is DVKVTQSSRYLVKRTGEKVFLECVQDMDHENMFWYRQDPGLGLRLIYFSYDVKMKEKGDIPEGYSVSREKKERFSLILESASTNQTSMYLCASTPGGGNQPQHFGDGTRLSIL.